This T cell receptor beta chain was found in a study of cytomegalovirus exposure and HLA in healthy donors. The PCR had 60 Vbeta and 13 Jbeta primers. The repertoire was sequenced with immunoSEQ multiplex PCR; TCRdb's copy has only in-frame clones and lacks some. Of about 270,000 clones listed, approximately 90% are singletons. This CDR3 has 12 residues. The ends were cut back, 7 bases at V and 4 bases at J, with 10 bases in the middle. Germline V gene sequence: CDR1 SNHLY, CDR2 FYNNEI. The chain joins TRBV2 to TRBJ1-2, with D unclear. Sequenced: PBMCs. The receptor was derived from a man in his forties in good health and CMV-seropositive. CDR3 sequence (DNA): TGTGCCAGCATACCGGGTGGCTATGGCTACACCTTC. Its protein is CASIPGGYGYTF.